What follows are 23 T cell receptor beta chains derived from one specimen sequenced in a study of pediatric ulcerative colitis. Rectal tissue came from one to two pinch biopsies taken at colonoscopy. Sequenced by immunoSEQ multiplex PCR; TCRdb stores in-frame clones only, minus some. The data show some 15,000 clones, approximately 80% seen once. Sequencing was performed on gut tissue. The receptors stem from a boy between 10 and 17 years old who was a control in a study of pediatric ulcerative colitis.

The chain uses TRBV9 and TRBJ1-1; weak D call: TRBD1 (5 bases). Germline loops: CDR1 SGDLS, CDR2 YYNGEE. V was pared by 3 bases and J by 9 bases, with 15 bases between. The CDR3 runs to 13 residues. The CDR3 bases are TGTGCCAGCAGCGGAGGGGAGGTGGGTAAAGCTTTCTTT. Translation: CASSGGEVGKAFF.

The chain is built from TRBV5-1 and TRBJ1-2, with TRBD1 matching over 7 bases. Losses at the gene ends were 1 base for V and 7 bases for J; bases not matched to a gene: 7. The germline V gene encodes CDR1 SGHRS and CDR2 YFSETQ. The CDR3 contains 14 residues. As DNA, the CDR3 is TGCGCCAGCAGCTTGCCTGACAGGGAATCTGGCTACACCTTC. This translates into CASSLPDRESGYTF.

The count of this clone is one. This chain joins TRBV10-2 and TRBJ2-1, with TRBD1 as a possible D gene (6 bases). V lost 7 bases, J lost 9 bases, and 10 bases lay in between. The germline gives CDR1 WSHSY, CDR2 SAAADI. This CDR3 is 11 amino acids long. CDR3 loop: CASTPGAEQFF. The CDR3 DNA sequence: TGCGCCAGCACTCCAGGGGCTGAGCAGTTCTTC.

The chain joins TRBV19 to TRBJ2-1, with 13 positions matching TRBD2. There are 17 residues in the CDR3. J lost 3 bases, V lost 3 bases, and 5 bases had no gene match. CDR1 is LNHDA, CDR2 SQIVND, per germline (reference sequence). The CDR3 sequence: CASSITSGGADYNEQFF. The CDR3 DNA is TGTGCCAGTAGTATTACTAGCGGGGGGGCCGACTACAATGAGCAGTTCTTC.

CDR3 in DNA: TGTGCCAGCAGGGCCCCAGGAAACTACGAGCAGTACTTC. It is translated as CASRAPGNYEQYF. The V call is TRBV2, the J call TRBJ2-5; D call uncertain. TRBJ2-7 explains the end of the DNA better; the J call may be wrong. CDR3 length equals 13 residues. Germline V lookup: CDR1 SNHLY, CDR2 FYNNEI.

This chain uses TRBV5-4 with TRBJ2-7; D is uncertain. Looked up from germline, CDR1 is SGHNT and CDR2 is YYREEE (reference sequence). This CDR3 has 13 amino acids. Trimming removed 3 bases from V and 6 bases from J, with 13 bases in between. CDR3 sequence: CASSWYTGAEQYF. CDR3 DNA: TGTGCCAGCAGCTGGTACACTGGCGCCGAGCAGTACTTC. Full variable domain (missing parts from reference TRBV5-4 and TRBJ2-7): ETGVTQSPTHLIKTRGQQVTLRCSSQSGHNTVSWYQQALGQGPQFIFQYYREEENGRGNFPPRFSGLQFPNYSSELNVNALELDDSALYLCASSWYTGAEQYFGPGTRLTVT.

This clone occurred once. The genes are TRBV19 and TRBJ2-2; TRBD1 aligns across 9 bases. Per the germline V gene, CDR1 is LNHDA and CDR2 is SQIVND (reference sequence). With 6 bases clipped from V and 4 bases from J, the junction kept 12 bases outside the gene matches. The CDR3 length is 17 residues. The CDR3, as DNA: TGTGCCAGTAGAAACAGGGGGCCCGATTATTCCACCGGGGAGCTGTTTTTT. As protein: CASRNRGPDYSTGELFF.

For the CDR3, the DNA is TGTGCCAGCAGCTTGGGGCAGGGGCCCTCGCAAGAGACCCAGTACTTC. Translating it yields CASSLGQGPSQETQYF. This rearrangement joins TRBV5-8 to TRBJ2-5; perhaps TRBD1 as D (6 bases). This CDR3 has 16 amino acids. Trimming took off 0 bases at V and 2 bases at J, with 14 bases between the two ends. Germline V lookup: CDR1 SGHTS, CDR2 YDEGEE. The full variable domain, in which reference TRBV5-8 and TRBJ2-5 provide the parts outside the CDR3, is EAGVTQSPTHLIKTRGQQATLRCSPISGHTSVYWYQQALGLGLQFLLWYDEGEERNRGNFPPRFSGRQFPNYSSELNVNALELEDSALYLCASSLGQGPSQETQYFGPGTRLLVL.

The chain combines TRBV7-3 with TRBJ2-2, with 7 nucleotides matching TRBD1. The CDR3 has 14 amino acids. The germline V gene has CDR1 SGHTA and CDR2 FQGTGA. Trimming at V came to 2 bases and at J to 4 bases, leaving 1 base not matched to a gene. This chain's CDR3 is CASSLAGGTGELFF. In nucleotides, the CDR3 is TGTGCCAGCAGCTTAGCAGGGGGCACCGGGGAGCTGTTTTTT. Full variable domain (missing parts from reference TRBV7-3 and TRBJ2-2): GAGVSQTPSNKVTEKGKYVELRCDPISGHTALYWYRQSLGQGPEFLIYFQGTGAADDSGLPNDRFFAVRPEGSVSTLKIQRTERGDSAVYLCASSLAGGTGELFFGEGSRLTVL.

CDR3 nucleotide sequence: TGTGCCACCACGGGACAGGGATATGGCTACACCTTC. This sequence encodes CATTGQGYGYTF. This chain uses TRBV6-6 with TRBJ1-2, with 9 bases aligning to TRBD1. V lost 10 bases, J lost 5 bases, and 5 bases stayed unmatched. The CDR3 is 12 amino acids. The germline V gene has CDR1 MNHNY and CDR2 SVGAGI (reference sequence).

CDR3 amino acids: CASSPRLAGPLVGELFF. Written as DNA, the CDR3 is TGTGCCAGCAGCCCCCGACTAGCGGGGCCTCTCGTTGGGGAGCTGTTTTTT. The chain recombines TRBV7-8 with TRBJ2-2; 11 bases agree with TRBD2. The CDR3 length is 17 residues. J gave up 8 bases and V 5 bases, and 13 bases lay outside the gene matches. CDR1 is SGHVS, CDR2 FQNEAQ, per germline.

This chain links TRBV5-1 with TRBJ2-1, with TRBD2 identical over 10 bases. The CDR3 totals 13 residues. The germline V gene has CDR1 SGHRS and CDR2 YFSETQ. V shed 4 bases and J 8 bases; nucleotides not matched to a gene: 3. The CDR3 reads CASSAGTSDEQFF. The CDR3 DNA reads as TGCGCCAGCAGCGCCGGGACTAGCGATGAGCAGTTCTTC. The full variable domain, with the rest looked up from reference TRBV5-1 and TRBJ2-1, is KAGVTQTPRYLIKTRGQQVTLSCSPISGHRSVSWYQQTPGQGLQFLFEYFSETQRNKGNFPGRFSGRQFSNSRSEMNVSTLELGDSALYLCASSAGTSDEQFFGPGTRLTVL.

The V call is TRBV7-2, the J call TRBJ1-2; 10 bases agree with TRBD1. Trimming at V came to 1 base and at J to 5 bases, leaving 7 bases not matched to a gene. Germline V gene lookup returns CDR1 SGHTA and CDR2 FQGNSA. This CDR3 spans 16 amino acids. The DNA of the CDR3 is TGTGCCAGCAGCTTAGGGGGACAGGGGTCTGATTATGGCTACACCTTC. This gives the protein CASSLGGQGSDYGYTF.

This chain joins TRBV7-2 and TRBJ2-7; tentative D call: TRBD1 (6 bases). CDR3 length equals 14 residues. The V and J ends lost 5 bases and 0 bases respectively, with 11 bases between them. Germline CDR1 SGHTA, CDR2 FQGNSA. CDR3 in DNA: TGTGCCAGCAGCGCCCGACAGGACTCCTACGAGCAGTACTTC. This translates into CASSARQDSYEQYF.

The chain recombines TRBV7-9 with TRBJ2-1; TRBD2 aligns across 7 bases. The CDR3 has 18 amino acids. In germline, CDR1 is SEHNR, CDR2 FQNEAQ (reference sequence). The trim removed 5 bases at V and 5 bases at J, leaving 18 bases unmatched. The CDR3 reads CASSQSKRASGTNNEQFF. The CDR3, as DNA: TGTGCCAGCAGCCAGTCCAAGCGGGCTAGCGGCACCAACAATGAGCAGTTCTTC.

The V gene is TRBV7-2, the J gene TRBJ2-1; 10 positions match TRBD1. This CDR3 has 16 amino acids. Germline loops: CDR1 SGHTA, CDR2 FQGNSA. With 5 bases clipped from V and 11 bases from J, the junction kept 15 bases outside the gene matches. This CDR3 is CASSPRPGQGLGKQFF. In DNA, the CDR3 is TGTGCCAGCAGCCCCCGCCCGGGACAGGGGTTAGGGAAGCAGTTCTTC.

This chain links TRBV4-3 with TRBJ1-1; D gene uncertain. This CDR3 region has 15 residues. Germline lookup yields CDR1 LGHNA and CDR2 YSLEER. Trimming removed 5 bases at V and 3 bases at J, with 16 bases between. The CDR3 coding sequence is TGCGCCAGCAGCGCAGTTTTTGGGTACCACACTGAAGCTTTCTTT. Translation: CASSAVFGYHTEAFF.

This chain joins TRBV19 and TRBJ2-1, with D hard to call. Trimming cost V 3 bases and J 0 bases, with 9 bases left between them. The CDR3 length is 15 residues. Germline loops: CDR1 LNHDA, CDR2 SQIVND (reference sequence). The CDR3 nucleotides read TGTGCCAGTAGTATTGGTAGGAGCTCCTACAATGAGCAGTTCTTC. Amino acids: CASSIGRSSYNEQFF.

In this sample, this clone turned up once. The V gene is TRBV2, the J gene TRBJ2-6, with 7 bases identical to TRBD1. In germline, CDR1 is SNHLY, CDR2 FYNNEI. The CDR3 loop spans 17 amino acids. The V segment lost 5 bases and the J segment 0 bases; nucleotides outside the gene matches: 7. As DNA, the CDR3 is TGTGCCAGCAGTAGCCGGGACAGTAGCTCTGGGGCCAACGTCCTGACTTTC. This codes for CASSSRDSSSGANVLTF.

The gene calls are TRBV29-1 and TRBJ2-7, with D perhaps matching TRBD2 (5 bases). The germline V gene encodes CDR1 SQVTM and CDR2 ANQGSEA. V was pared by 4 bases and J by 3 bases, with 10 bases between. The length of the CDR3 is 12 residues. The CDR3 reads CSVGEKIYEQYF. The CDR3 DNA is TGCAGCGTTGGGGAGAAGATCTACGAGCAGTACTTC.

The gene calls are TRBV2 and TRBJ1-1, with TRBD1 as a possible D gene (5 bases). There are 12 residues in the CDR3. Germline CDR1 SNHLY, CDR2 FYNNEI. V lost 4 bases to trimming and J lost 11 bases, with 14 bases between them. The CDR3 DNA is TGTGCCAGCAGTGCGGCGGGACGTTTGGCTTTCTTT. Its translation is CASSAAGRLAFF.

This clone was counted a few times. DNA of the CDR3: TGTGCCTGGAGTACTCCGGGACAGCACTATGGCTACACCTTC. Protein sequence: CAWSTPGQHYGYTF. The genes are TRBV30 and TRBJ1-2; TRBD1 aligns across 7 bases. V shed 2 bases, J shed 3 bases, and the junction held 6 bases outside the gene matches. This CDR3 has 14 residues. The germline V gene encodes CDR1 GTSNPN and CDR2 SVGIG (reference sequence).

The chain employs TRBV30 and TRBJ1-3; no clear D gene. The V end was cut by 4 bases, the J end by 2 bases, with 12 bases between. The germline CDR1 and CDR2 sequences are GTSNPN and SVGIG (reference sequence). The CDR3 runs to 14 residues. CDR3 nucleotides: TGTGCCTGGACAGGATGGTCCCCTGGAAACACCATATATTTT. This codes for CAWTGWSPGNTIYF.